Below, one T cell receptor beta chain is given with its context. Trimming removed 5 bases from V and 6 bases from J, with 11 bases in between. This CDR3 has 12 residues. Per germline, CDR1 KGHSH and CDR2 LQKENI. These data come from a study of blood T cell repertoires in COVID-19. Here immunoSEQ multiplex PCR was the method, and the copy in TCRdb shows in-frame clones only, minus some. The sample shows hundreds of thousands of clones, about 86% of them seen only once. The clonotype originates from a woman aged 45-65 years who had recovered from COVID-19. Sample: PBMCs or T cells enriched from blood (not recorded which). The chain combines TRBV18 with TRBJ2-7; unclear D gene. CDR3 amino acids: CASSTTPSEQYF. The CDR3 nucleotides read TGTGCCAGCTCAACGACACCATCCGAGCAGTACTTC.